Following are 17 T cell receptor beta chains from one sample sequenced in a study of blood T cells in healthy people across ages. With a J-beta primer mix and a sample-barcoded 5' primer, a second PCR ran about 7 to 11 cycles. TCRdb ran MiXCR on the 5' RACE reads and lists one entry per CDR3 protein. The profile shows some 760,000 distinct CDR3 sequences, 20% to 25% of them singletons. This sample was shared with a second study, whose subject was T cells of mothers and their children.

The specimen sequenced was blood. The receptors shown here come from a boy younger than 18 in good health.

The chain joins TRBV7-9 to TRBJ2-7; maybe TRBD1 (6 bases). The CDR3 is made up of 12 amino acids. V dropped 5 bases and J dropped 6 bases, with 11 bases sitting between them. The germline gives CDR1 SEHNR, CDR2 FQNEAQ (reference sequence). The DNA for the CDR3 is TGTGCCAGCAGCGCATCAGGGGCCGAGCAGTACTTC. Translation: CASSASGAEQYF. The complete variable domain, with remaining parts taken from reference TRBV7-9 and TRBJ2-7, reads DTGVSQNPRHKITKRGQNVTFRCDPISEHNRLYWYRQTLGQGPEFLTYFQNEAQLEKSRLLSDRFSAERPKGSFSTLEIQRTEQGDSAMYLCASSASGAEQYFGPGTRLTVT.

This clonotype has a count of ten or more. The chain uses TRBV7-9 and TRBJ2-1; TRBD2 matches at 10 bases. Trimming at V came to 6 bases and at J to 6 bases, leaving 5 bases not matched to a gene. Per the germline V gene, CDR1 is SEHNR and CDR2 is FQNEAQ (reference sequence). The CDR3 contains 14 residues. The CDR3 region is CASSLLAGANEQFF. The CDR3 nucleotides read TGTGCCAGCAGTTTGCTAGCGGGAGCCAATGAGCAGTTCTTC.

The chain combines TRBV28 with TRBJ2-5, with D possibly matching TRBD2 (6 bases). Per the germline V gene, CDR1 is MDHEN and CDR2 is SYDVKM. Trimming removed 2 bases from V and 2 bases from J, with 18 bases in between. CDR3 size: 17 residues. The CDR3 here is CASSLPGPAGGQETQYF. In nucleotides, the CDR3 is TGTGCCAGCAGTTTACCCGGACCAGCGGGTGGACAAGAGACCCAGTACTTC.

Here the CDR3 reads CSVQNVWGRNTDTQYF. The CDR3 nucleotides are TGCAGCGTTCAGAACGTTTGGGGTAGGAACACAGATACGCAGTATTTT. The chain recombines TRBV29-1 with TRBJ2-3; D gene unclear. V was shortened by 5 bases and J by 2 bases, with 20 bases between the two germline ends. Germline V CDR1 and CDR2: SQVTM, ANQGSEA. The CDR3 consists of 16 residues.

This chain uses TRBV7-8 with TRBJ1-2; the D gene is possibly TRBD1 (5 bases). Germline-derived CDR1 and CDR2 are SGHVS and FQNEAQ. The CDR3 has 14 residues. Trimming left V 2 bases short and J 8 bases short, with 15 bases between. The CDR3 loop reads CASSLSDSGVGYTF. The CDR3 nucleotides read TGTGCCAGCAGCTTAAGCGACAGTGGGGTAGGCTACACCTTC.

This clonotype turned up a few times. A read error may produce the germline difference seen at one junction end. The chain joins TRBV10-3 to TRBJ1-1; maybe TRBD1 (6 bases). CDR1 and CDR2 (germline): ENHRY, SYGVKD. The CDR3 runs to 14 residues. This CDR3 reads CAISDAGASTEAFF. The CDR3 DNA sequence: TGCGCCATCAGTGATGCGGGGGCGTCGACTGAAGCTTTCTTT.

The chain employs TRBV20-1 and TRBJ1-4; TRBD1 matches 9 bases. Germline assignment: CDR1 DFQATT and CDR2 SNEGSKA (reference sequence). The CDR3 loop spans 16 amino acids. Unmatched junction bases numbered 12, after V lost 2 bases and J lost 8 bases. In DNA, the CDR3 is TGCAGTGCTAGATCCCGCAAGACAGGGGGACGAGAAAAACTGTTTTTT. Amino acid sequence: CSARSRKTGGREKLFF.

This clonotype has more than one count but fewer than ten. The J gene is TRBJ2-5, the V gene TRBV24-1, with D unclear. The end of the DNA aligns better with TRBJ2-1, so the J call may be wrong. Looked up from germline, CDR1 is KGHDR and CDR2 is SFDVKD. CDR3 length: 16 amino acids. The CDR3 is CATSEGAAKAYNEQFF. CDR3 bases: TGTGCCACCAGTGAAGGTGCGGCAAAGGCCTACAATGAGCAGTTCTTC.

This clonotype was picked up a small number of times. The genes are TRBV6-5 and TRBJ2-7; no firm D call. The CDR3 contains 17 residues. V was clipped by 0 bases and J by 3 bases, with 18 bases between them. Germline V gives CDR1 MNHEY, CDR2 SVGAGI. The CDR3 nucleotides read TGTGCCAGCAGTTACTCGATTCTTCGGACGGAGCTCTACGAGCAGTACTTC. Translating it yields CASSYSILRTELYEQYF.

This chain connects TRBV6-1 to TRBJ2-1; tentatively, D is TRBD1 or TRBD2 (5 bases each). The CDR3 extends over 15 amino acids. Deletions cut 5 bases from V and 2 bases from J, with 13 bases between. Germline CDR1 MNHNS, CDR2 SASEGT. The CDR3 coding sequence is TGTGCCAGCAGTCCTAGGGACGGGGCCTACAATGAGCAGTTCTTC. It encodes CASSPRDGAYNEQFF.

V usage is TRBV25-1 and J usage is TRBJ2-5; TRBD2 agrees at 11 bases. The trim removed 3 bases at V and 4 bases at J, leaving 7 bases unmatched. This CDR3 is built from 16 residues. Germline CDR1 and CDR2: MGHDK and SYGVNS. The CDR3 is CASSEAVAGGRETQYF. CDR3 DNA: TGTGCCAGCAGTGAGGCCGTAGCGGGAGGGCGAGAGACCCAGTACTTC.

J is TRBJ2-1 and V is TRBV7-9, with TRBD1 as a possible D gene (5 bases). The ends were cut back, 5 bases at V and 6 bases at J, with 11 bases in the middle. The CDR3 length is 13 residues. Looked up from germline, CDR1 is SEHNR and CDR2 is FQNEAQ (reference sequence). For the CDR3, the DNA is TGTGCCAGCAGCCAAGACAGTTCCAATGAGCAGTTCTTC. Amino acids: CASSQDSSNEQFF.

The sample holds a few counts of this clonotype. This chain connects TRBV29-1 to TRBJ2-7; 9 bases line up with TRBD1. CDR1 SQVTM and CDR2 ANQGSEA come from the germline V gene. The CDR3 sequence is 13 residues long. The junction had 11 bases not matched to a gene; V was cut back by 6 bases and J by 8 bases. In DNA form, the CDR3 reads TGCAGCGTCTATAAACCGGGACAGGGACAGCAGTACTTC. This translates into CSVYKPGQGQQYF.

This clonotype was seen more than once but under ten times. The rearrangement links TRBV29-1 to TRBJ1-2, with 7 bases lining up with TRBD1. Trimming took 3 bases from V and 7 from J; bases not matched to a gene: 8. CDR3 length equals 13 residues. The germline gives CDR1 SQVTM, CDR2 ANQGSEA. DNA for the CDR3: TGCAGCGTTGAGGCAGGGGGGTATGCTGGCTACACCTTC. This codes for CSVEAGGYAGYTF.

The table lists this clonotype with a few counts. The rearrangement links TRBV29-1 to TRBJ2-1, with 9 bases lining up with TRBD1. This CDR3 is built from 16 residues. After removal of 3 bases from V and 4 bases from J, the junction contained 10 bases not matched to a gene. Germline V gene data show CDR1 as SQVTM and CDR2 as ANQGSEA. The chain's CDR3 is CSVDDRGSERYNEQFF. CDR3 coding DNA: TGCAGCGTTGATGACAGGGGGTCAGAAAGGTACAATGAGCAGTTCTTC.

The chain recombines TRBV9 with TRBJ2-1; no clear D. Germline CDR1 and CDR2: SGDLS and YYNGEE. V was pared by 1 base and J by 0 bases, with 11 bases between. The CDR3 consists of 16 residues. CDR3 loop: CASSVSARSSYNEQFF. CDR3 nucleotides: TGTGCCAGCAGCGTATCGGCCAGGAGCTCCTACAATGAGCAGTTCTTC.

This clonotype has more than one count but fewer than ten. The chain joins TRBV28 to TRBJ2-5; weak D call: TRBD1 (6 bases). TRBJ2-7 explains the end of the DNA better; the J call may be wrong. Looked up from germline, CDR1 is MDHEN and CDR2 is SYDVKM. The CDR3 totals 15 residues. The CDR3 sequence is CASSSTRDTTYEQYF. The DNA of the CDR3 is TGTGCCAGCAGCTCCACCCGGGACACTACCTACGAGCAGTACTTC.